What follows are 26 T cell receptor beta chains derived from one specimen sequenced in a study of beta chain features in type 1 diabetes. Antigen specificity for these receptors is unknown. The study, taken as a whole, reports: People with Type 1 diabetes carried modestly yet significantly shorter TCRB CDR3s in all four CD4+ subsets.

The isolated RNA, all of it, was reverse transcribed, so expressed TCRB transcripts were what got sequenced. Clones were sequenced by immunoSEQ multiplex PCR, and TCRdb holds only the in-frame ones, with some missing. The sample shows 200,000 to 300,000 clones, roughly 22% of them seen only once. The sequencing sample was made of naive CD4+ T cells from blood. These receptors were taken from a woman in her thirties or forties with type 1 diabetes.

The chain is built from TRBV30 and TRBJ1-1; D is unresolved. The CDR3 consists of 13 residues. Germline V gene lookup returns CDR1 GTSNPN and CDR2 SVGIG (reference sequence). V was pared by 1 base and J by 5 bases, with 11 bases between. CDR3 sequence reads: CAWSGARGTEAFF. CDR3 nucleotides: TGTGCCTGGAGTGGGGCGAGAGGGACTGAAGCTTTCTTT.

This clone came up a few times. V gene TRBV7-9 combines with J gene TRBJ1-2; no clear D. CDR3 size: 14 residues. Deletions cut 4 bases from V and 5 bases from J, with 14 bases between. Germline CDR1 and CDR2: SEHNR and FQNEAQ (reference sequence). In nucleotides, the CDR3 is TGTGCCAGCAGCTCTCCTATGAATAATTATGGCTACACCTTC. Translating it yields CASSSPMNNYGYTF. The whole variable domain, filled in from reference TRBV7-9 and TRBJ1-2, reads DTGVSQNPRHKITKRGQNVTFRCDPISEHNRLYWYRQTLGQGPEFLTYFQNEAQLEKSRLLSDRFSAERPKGSFSTLEIQRTEQGDSAMYLCASSSPMNNYGYTFGSGTRLTVV.

The chain is built from TRBV9 and TRBJ1-5; D might be TRBD1 (6 bases). The CDR3 runs 15 residues. Germline CDR1 SGDLS, CDR2 YYNGEE. V gave up 3 bases and J gave up 0 bases, with 10 bases separating them. The CDR3 region has the DNA TGTGCCAGCAGCGCCCGGGACACTAGCAATCAGCCCCAGCATTTT. Translation gives CASSARDTSNQPQHF.

There are a few counts of this clone. The rearrangement links TRBV4-2 to TRBJ1-2; TRBD1 is a possible D gene (5 bases). Germline lookup yields CDR1 LGHNA and CDR2 YNFKEQ. Trimming removed 1 base at V and 1 base at J, with 10 bases between. The CDR3 extends over 15 amino acids. In nucleotides, the CDR3 is TGTGCCAGCAGCCAAGGGGGCTTGTTTAACTATGGCTACACCTTC. Translating it yields CASSQGGLFNYGYTF.

The chain links TRBV28 to TRBJ1-1; 8 bases agree with TRBD1. J gave up 0 bases and V 5 bases, and 5 bases lay outside the gene matches. CDR1 and CDR2 from the germline V gene are MDHEN and SYDVKM. CDR3 length: 15 amino acids. CDR3 protein: CASSGPGQVNTEAFF. The CDR3 bases are TGTGCCAGCAGTGGTCCGGGACAGGTGAACACTGAAGCTTTCTTT.

This sequence joins TRBV28 and TRBJ2-7; 9 bases map to TRBD1. With V trimmed by 5 bases and J by 5 bases, 10 bases remained unmatched. There are 15 residues in the CDR3. Germline V lookup: CDR1 MDHEN, CDR2 SYDVKM. CDR3 residues: CASSEPGTGRNEQYF. The CDR3 region has the DNA TGTGCCAGCAGTGAACCCGGGACAGGGAGGAACGAGCAGTACTTC.

This clone was observed a handful of times. This chain uses TRBV5-1 with TRBJ2-1; 11 bases are shared with TRBD2. V gave up 3 bases and J gave up 6 bases; unmatched junction bases: 5. CDR1 and CDR2 (germline): SGHRS, YFSETQ. The CDR3 sequence is 15 residues long. CDR3 nucleotide sequence: TGCGCCAGCAGCTGGCTAGCGGGAGGCTCCAATGAGCAGTTCTTC. Protein product: CASSWLAGGSNEQFF. The full variable domain, its missing parts supplied by reference TRBV5-1 and TRBJ2-1, is KAGVTQTPRYLIKTRGQQVTLSCSPISGHRSVSWYQQTPGQGLQFLFEYFSETQRNKGNFPGRFSGRQFSNSRSEMNVSTLELGDSALYLCASSWLAGGSNEQFFGPGTRLTVL.

DNA for the CDR3: TGTGCCAGTAGCCTGACGGGACCCGGGAGCGGCTACACCTTC. Translation gives CASSLTGPGSGYTF. The chain links TRBV19 to TRBJ1-2, with TRBD1 as a possible D gene (5 bases). The CDR3 totals 14 residues. Germline CDR1 and CDR2: LNHDA and SQIVND (reference sequence). V was pared by 6 bases and J by 8 bases, with 19 bases between. Variable domain in full (rest from reference TRBV19 and TRBJ1-2): DGGITQSPKYLFRKEGQNVTLSCEQNLNHDAMYWYRQDPGQGLRLIYYSQIVNDFQKGDIAEGYSVSREKKESFPLTVTSAQKNPTAFYLCASSLTGPGSGYTFGSGTRLTVV.

The chain links TRBV7-9 to TRBJ2-3; 10 nucleotides align to TRBD2. Germline V gene lookup returns CDR1 SEHNR and CDR2 FQNEAQ (reference sequence). CDR3 length: 17 amino acids. The trim removed 3 bases at V and 6 bases at J, leaving 12 bases unmatched. The CDR3 reads CASSFLASGRGADTQYF. The CDR3, as DNA: TGTGCCAGCAGCTTCTTGGCTAGCGGGAGAGGAGCGGATACGCAGTATTTT.

This clone was found a few times. The chain is built from TRBV5-1 and TRBJ2-3; a weak D match, TRBD2 (6 bases). CDR3 length: 15 amino acids. Germline assignment: CDR1 SGHRS and CDR2 YFSETQ. V was trimmed by 4 bases and J by 2 bases, leaving 14 bases between them. CDR3: CASSPGTSPTDTQYF. In nucleotides, the CDR3 is TGCGCCAGCAGCCCCGGGACTTCTCCCACAGATACGCAGTATTTT.

This sequence joins TRBV30 and TRBJ1-1; TRBD1 matches 8 bases. The germline gives CDR1 GTSNPN, CDR2 SVGIG (reference sequence). Germline trimming cut 4 bases from V and 1 base from J; bases unmatched to any gene: 8. The CDR3 loop spans 15 amino acids. This chain's CDR3 is CAWKQRTGTNTEAFF. The CDR3 nucleotides are TGTGCCTGGAAGCAACGGACAGGGACGAACACTGAAGCTTTCTTT.

The chain links TRBV7-9 to TRBJ1-2; TRBD1 matches 11 bases. The germline CDR1 and CDR2 sequences are SEHNR and FQNEAQ (reference sequence). The CDR3 consists of 18 residues. J was trimmed by 5 bases and V by 0 bases; bases with no gene match: 11. The DNA of the CDR3 is TGTGCCAGCAGCTTAGCCCCGGGACAGGGGGAAGATATATATGGCTACACCTTC. Protein product: CASSLAPGQGEDIYGYTF.

This clone showed up just a few times. This chain joins TRBV6-1 and TRBJ1-2, with D unclear. The germline V gene has CDR1 MNHNS and CDR2 SASEGT. The length of the CDR3 is 16 residues. V lost 3 bases, J lost 6 bases, and 20 bases lay in between. The chain's CDR3 is CASSDRPGWFSDGYTF. The CDR3 DNA follows: TGTGCCAGCAGTGACAGGCCAGGTTGGTTTTCGGATGGCTACACCTTC.

This clone was counted only a few times. The V gene is TRBV14, the J gene TRBJ2-1, with TRBD1 identical over 9 bases. The V gene end was trimmed by 4 bases and the J gene end by 7 bases; junction bases not matched to a gene: 8. Germline-derived CDR1 and CDR2 are SGHDN and FVKESK. This CDR3 contains 15 residues. The CDR3 reads CASSRNLDRGNEQFF. The CDR3 DNA reads TGTGCCAGCAGCCGGAACCTAGACAGGGGGAATGAGCAGTTCTTC.

The V gene is TRBV15, the J gene TRBJ1-2; TRBD1 agrees at 10 bases. The CDR3 runs 16 residues. The V segment lost 3 bases and the J segment 1 base; nucleotides outside the gene matches: 5. Germline lookup yields CDR1 LNHNV and CDR2 YYDKDF (reference sequence). As DNA, the CDR3 is TGTGCCACCAGCAGTTCCGGGACAGGGGTTAACTATGGCTACACCTTC. Translating it yields CATSSSGTGVNYGYTF.

The V gene is TRBV7-3, the J gene TRBJ2-7, with 9 bases fitting TRBD1. V dropped 5 bases and J dropped 7; count of bases not matched to a gene: 9. The germline V gene encodes CDR1 SGHTA and CDR2 FQGTGA. This CDR3 contains 14 residues. The CDR3 sequence: CASSGGQGTREQYF. CDR3 DNA sequence: TGTGCCAGCAGCGGGGGACAGGGAACGAGGGAGCAGTACTTC.

This clone was picked up a small number of times. The V and J genes are TRBV29-1 and TRBJ2-3, with TRBD2 matching over 8 bases. From germline, CDR1 is SQVTM and CDR2 ANQGSEA. There are 16 residues in the CDR3. Unmatched junction bases numbered 11, after V lost 3 bases and J lost 3 bases. The CDR3 nucleotides are TGCAGCGTTGATCTTGGAGCGGGGGTCATTACAGATACGCAGTATTTT. Translated: CSVDLGAGVITDTQYF.

The chain joins TRBV6-6 to TRBJ1-2; TRBD1 might be the D (5 bases). This CDR3 has 15 residues. Germline V CDR1 and CDR2: MNHNY, SVGAGI (reference sequence). V was trimmed by 2 bases and J by 4 bases, leaving 14 bases between them. CDR3 loop: CASSYPGRDPYGYTF. In nucleotides, the CDR3 is TGTGCCAGCAGTTACCCCGGCAGGGATCCCTATGGCTACACCTTC.

This clone was found a few times. The rearrangement links TRBV7-2 to TRBJ1-3, with TRBD1 identical over 7 bases. Germline V gives CDR1 SGHTA, CDR2 FQGNSA. This CDR3 region has 14 residues. V shed 1 base and J 4 bases; nucleotides not matched to a gene: 1. The CDR3 sequence: CASSLGQGGNTIYF. CDR3 bases: TGTGCCAGCAGCTTAGGACAGGGAGGAAACACCATATATTTT.

The J gene is TRBJ1-1, the V gene TRBV5-1, with 7 bases that match TRBD1. The CDR3 covers 15 residues. The germline CDR1 and CDR2 sequences are SGHRS and YFSETQ. The J segment lost 1 base and the V segment lost 4 bases, leaving 7 bases of the junction unmatched. The CDR3 here is CASSRGGDRNTEAFF. CDR3 coding DNA: TGCGCCAGCAGCCGGGGTGGGGACAGGAACACTGAAGCTTTCTTT.

This clone was detected a few times. CDR3 in DNA: TGCAGTGCTAAGCCAGATACGCAGTATTTT. It encodes CSAKPDTQYF. The rearrangement links TRBV20-1 to TRBJ2-3, with D hard to call. Trimming took off 4 bases at V and 4 bases at J, with 3 bases between the two ends. Per the germline V gene, CDR1 is DFQATT and CDR2 is SNEGSKA (reference sequence). The CDR3 runs to 10 residues.

In this sample, this clone turned up a few times. V usage is TRBV5-1 and J usage is TRBJ2-7; D perhaps matches TRBD2 (5 bases). The CDR3 runs 12 residues. Germline assignment: CDR1 SGHRS and CDR2 YFSETQ. Trimming took off 8 bases at V and 7 bases at J, with 16 bases between the two ends. The CDR3 here is CASESGNGEQYF. The CDR3 coding sequence is TGCGCCAGTGAATCGGGGAACGGGGAGCAGTACTTC.

This clone has only a few counts. The rearrangement links TRBV14 to TRBJ2-7; D may be TRBD1 (6 bases). CDR1 is SGHDN and CDR2 is FVKESK in the germline V gene. This CDR3 has 14 residues. Trimming pared 5 bases from V and 1 base from J, leaving 12 bases between. The CDR3 reads CASSTQGISYEQYF. The DNA for the CDR3 is TGTGCCAGCAGCACACAGGGAATATCCTACGAGCAGTACTTC.

The table lists this clone with a few counts. The chain is built from TRBV6-6 and TRBJ2-3; D is perhaps TRBD2 (6 bases). The CDR3 totals 14 residues. V lost 7 bases and J 1 base, leaving 12 bases between the germline ends. Germline loops: CDR1 MNHNY, CDR2 SVGAGI (reference sequence). The DNA for the CDR3 is TGTGCCAGCATCGGCGGGGCTCGCACAGATACGCAGTATTTT. As protein: CASIGGARTDTQYF.

The chain couples TRBV27 to TRBJ1-5; maybe TRBD1 (5 bases). The germline gives CDR1 MNHEY, CDR2 SMNVEV (reference sequence). Trimming removed 4 bases at V and 5 bases at J, with 12 bases between. This CDR3 has 14 amino acids. CDR3 DNA: TGTGCCAGCAGTTGGGCAGGGTATGATCAGCCCCAGCATTTT. This sequence encodes CASSWAGYDQPQHF.

This clone has a handful of counts. V gene TRBV15 combines with J gene TRBJ2-2, with TRBD1 matching over 9 bases. The CDR3 is 17 amino acids. Germline lookup yields CDR1 LNHNV and CDR2 YYDKDF (reference sequence). Trimming at V came to 5 bases and at J to 3 bases, leaving 10 bases not matched to a gene. The CDR3 DNA sequence: TGTGCCACCAGCCCAAGAAGGGGACAGGGTGACACCGGGGAGCTGTTTTTT. It specifies CATSPRRGQGDTGELFF.